The rows below give T cell receptor beta chains drawn from one sample of a study of blood T cell repertoires in COVID-19. This table comes from immunoSEQ multiplex PCR, and its TCRdb copy is limited to in-frame clones, with some not included. Of 200,000 to 250,000 clones in the sample, around 82% were seen once. Sequenced: PBMCs or T cells enriched from blood (not recorded which). All receptors come from a woman in her 40s with acute COVID-19. CDR3s include the opening cysteine and the closing phenylalanine or tryptophan. D genes are given only for firm matches. The size entry is marked missing in some rows and otherwise reads once, few, many or a size class.

d_call: -
v_call: TRBV25-1
j_call: TRBJ1-1
clone_size: few
cdr3_aa: CASSLGHSTEAFF
cdr3_nt: TGTGCCAGCAGTTTAGGACATAGTACCGAAGCTTTCTTT

d_call: TRBD1
v_call: TRBV2
j_call: TRBJ2-1
clone_size: once
cdr3_aa: CASSAGTGNEQFF
cdr3_nt: TGTGCCAGCAGTGCCGGGACAGGGAATGAGCAGTTCTTC

d_call: -
v_call: TRBV5-4
j_call: TRBJ2-6
clone_size: -
cdr3_aa: CASSLDSSGANVLTF
cdr3_nt: TGTGCCAGCAGCTTGGACAGCTCTGGGGCCAACGTCCTGACTTTC

d_call: TRBD1
v_call: TRBV4-1
j_call: TRBJ1-2
clone_size: -
cdr3_aa: CASSQDRQGLNYGYTF
cdr3_nt: TGCGCCAGCAGCCAGGATAGACAGGGCCTTAACTATGGCTACACCTTC

d_call: TRBD1
v_call: TRBV6-2/TRBV6-3
j_call: TRBJ1-2
clone_size: -
cdr3_aa: CASSATRNRGHTF
cdr3_nt: TGTGCCAGCAGCGCAACCCGAAACAGGGGCCACACCTTC

d_call: -
v_call: TRBV5-1
j_call: TRBJ2-1
clone_size: -
cdr3_aa: CASRTRGNEQFF
cdr3_nt: TGCGCCAGCAGGACCAGGGGTAATGAGCAGTTCTTC

d_call: TRBD2
v_call: TRBV5-6
j_call: TRBJ2-2
clone_size: -
cdr3_aa: CASSLPGLAGVWSGELFF
cdr3_nt: TGTGCCAGCAGCTTACCGGGACTAGCGGGAGTTTGGTCCGGGGAGCTGTTTTTT

d_call: TRBD1
v_call: TRBV19
j_call: TRBJ2-7
clone_size: few
cdr3_aa: CASSTGTGGSYEQYF
cdr3_nt: TGTGCCAGTAGCACCGGGACAGGGGGCTCCTACGAGCAGTACTTC

d_call: -
v_call: TRBV7-3
j_call: TRBJ2-7
clone_size: few
cdr3_aa: CASSSGLQVSEQYF
cdr3_nt: TGTGCCAGCAGCTCCGGACTCCAGGTTTCCGAGCAGTACTTC

d_call: TRBD2
v_call: TRBV19
j_call: TRBJ2-7
clone_size: -
cdr3_aa: CASSIHLGLAVTYEQYF
cdr3_nt: TGTGCCAGTAGTATCCACCTCGGGCTAGCGGTTACCTACGAGCAGTACTTC

d_call: -
v_call: TRBV12-3/TRBV12-4
j_call: TRBJ1-2
clone_size: once
cdr3_aa: CASIPTADYGYTF
cdr3_nt: TGTGCCAGCATTCCCACAGCGGACTATGGCTACACCTTC

d_call: -
v_call: TRBV2
j_call: TRBJ1-2
clone_size: -
cdr3_aa: CASSTQGQYGYTF
cdr3_nt: TGTGCCAGCAGTACCCAGGGGCAGTATGGCTACACCTTC

d_call: TRBD2
v_call: TRBV27
j_call: TRBJ2-5
clone_size: -
cdr3_aa: CASTKGREASWYF
cdr3_nt: TGTGCCAGCACCAAAGGACGGGAGGCTTCATGGTACTTC

d_call: -
v_call: TRBV6-5
j_call: TRBJ1-4
clone_size: -
cdr3_aa: CASSYGGVLEKLFF
cdr3_nt: TGTGCCAGCAGTTACGGTGGAGTACTTGAAAAACTGTTTTTT

d_call: -
v_call: TRBV27
j_call: TRBJ2-7
clone_size: -
cdr3_aa: CASSLVPGYYEQYF
cdr3_nt: TGTGCCAGCAGTTTAGTCCCGGGATATTACGAGCAGTACTTC

d_call: TRBD1
v_call: TRBV19
j_call: TRBJ2-1
clone_size: -
cdr3_aa: CASMGRGGARNEQFF
cdr3_nt: TGTGCCAGTATGGGGAGAGGGGGCGCGAGAAATGAGCAGTTCTTC

d_call: -
v_call: TRBV5-4
j_call: TRBJ2-1
clone_size: -
cdr3_aa: CASSSLIDGSSYNEQFF
cdr3_nt: TGTGCCAGCAGCTCCCTTATTGACGGGAGCTCCTACAATGAGCAGTTCTTC

d_call: TRBD1
v_call: TRBV5-1
j_call: TRBJ1-6
clone_size: -
cdr3_aa: CASSRQGASYNSPLHF
cdr3_nt: TGCGCCAGCAGCAGGCAGGGGGCGTCCTATAATTCACCCCTCCACTTT

d_call: -
v_call: TRBV6-1
j_call: TRBJ1-6
clone_size: -
cdr3_aa: CASRVDTSSYNSPLHF
cdr3_nt: TGTGCCAGCCGTGTGGACACGAGCTCCTATAATTCACCCCTCCACTTT

d_call: TRBD1
v_call: TRBV9
j_call: TRBJ1-2
clone_size: few
cdr3_aa: CASSASSRGSNGYTF
cdr3_nt: TGTGCCAGCAGCGCTAGTTCCAGGGGGTCGAATGGCTACACCTTC

d_call: TRBD1
v_call: TRBV5-1
j_call: TRBJ2-7
clone_size: -
cdr3_aa: CASSSGTGTTYEQYF
cdr3_nt: TGCGCCAGCAGCTCAGGGACAGGGACCACCTACGAGCAGTACTTC

d_call: TRBD2
v_call: TRBV19
j_call: TRBJ2-3
clone_size: -
cdr3_aa: CASSPLTSGISTDTQYF
cdr3_nt: TGTGCCAGTAGTCCGCTGACTAGCGGAATTAGCACAGATACGCAGTATTTT

d_call: -
v_call: TRBV19
j_call: TRBJ1-1
clone_size: few
cdr3_aa: CASSNAGYTEAFF
cdr3_nt: TGTGCCAGTAGTAATGCAGGGTACACTGAAGCTTTCTTT

d_call: TRBD2
v_call: TRBV28
j_call: TRBJ2-1
clone_size: -
cdr3_aa: CASSFTSGKQFF
cdr3_nt: TGTGCCAGCAGTTTTACTAGCGGAAAGCAGTTCTTC

d_call: -
v_call: TRBV7-8
j_call: TRBJ2-1
clone_size: -
cdr3_aa: CASSHTTTGNLYNEQFF
cdr3_nt: TGTGCCAGCAGCCATACGACCACAGGGAACCTCTACAATGAGCAGTTCTTC

d_call: TRBD1
v_call: TRBV5-4
j_call: TRBJ1-4
clone_size: -
cdr3_aa: CASSLETGSNEKLFF
cdr3_nt: TGTGCCAGCAGCTTGGAGACAGGGTCTAATGAAAAACTGTTTTTT

d_call: -
v_call: TRBV6-5
j_call: TRBJ1-4
clone_size: -
cdr3_aa: CASGSSGISDEKLFF
cdr3_nt: TGTGCCAGCGGGTCCTCGGGGATCTCCGATGAAAAACTGTTTTTT

d_call: -
v_call: TRBV4-1
j_call: TRBJ1-5
clone_size: -
cdr3_aa: CASSRMRGSNQPQHF
cdr3_nt: TGCGCCAGCAGTCGCATGAGAGGCAGCAATCAGCCCCAGCATTTT

d_call: TRBD2
v_call: TRBV7-2
j_call: TRBJ2-5
clone_size: once
cdr3_aa: CASSPQAGGRETQYF
cdr3_nt: TGTGCCAGCAGCCCACAAGCGGGAGGGAGGGAGACCCAGTACTTC

d_call: -
v_call: TRBV7-8
j_call: TRBJ1-4
clone_size: once
cdr3_aa: CASSLRPQDEKLFF
cdr3_nt: TGTGCCAGCAGCTTAAGGCCCCAGGATGAAAAACTGTTTTTT

d_call: TRBD2
v_call: TRBV19
j_call: TRBJ2-4
clone_size: -
cdr3_aa: CASSRIPGTSGGLIAKNIQYF
cdr3_nt: TGTGCCAGTAGCAGGATTCCCGGGACTAGCGGAGGGTTAATAGCCAAAAACATTCAGTACTTC

d_call: TRBD1
v_call: TRBV10-2
j_call: TRBJ2-7
clone_size: -
cdr3_aa: CASAEGQDTDYEQYF
cdr3_nt: TGCGCCAGCGCCGAGGGACAGGATACCGACTACGAGCAGTACTTC

d_call: -
v_call: TRBV2
j_call: TRBJ1-1
clone_size: -
cdr3_aa: CASSYRREAFF
cdr3_nt: TGTGCCAGCAGTTACAGGAGAGAAGCTTTCTTT

d_call: -
v_call: TRBV6-2/TRBV6-3
j_call: TRBJ2-5
clone_size: -
cdr3_aa: CASSYGLAGIGETQYF
cdr3_nt: TGTGCCAGCAGTTACGGTTTAGCAGGGATCGGAGAGACCCAGTACTTC

d_call: -
v_call: TRBV27
j_call: TRBJ1-1
clone_size: -
cdr3_aa: CASSPTALYGTTTRNTEAFF
cdr3_nt: TGTGCCAGCAGTCCAACCGCATTATACGGGACTACGACAAGGAATACTGAAGCTTTCTTT

d_call: -
v_call: TRBV15
j_call: TRBJ2-6
clone_size: -
cdr3_aa: CATSGLGAGSSGANVLTF
cdr3_nt: TGTGCCACCAGCGGTCTCGGGGCGGGATCCTCTGGGGCCAACGTCCTGACTTTC

d_call: -
v_call: TRBV19
j_call: TRBJ2-1
clone_size: -
cdr3_aa: CASSMGQNNEQFF
cdr3_nt: TGTGCCAGTAGTATGGGGCAGAACAATGAGCAGTTCTTC

d_call: -
v_call: TRBV21-1
j_call: TRBJ1-5
clone_size: -
cdr3_aa: CASKRALGNQPQHF
cdr3_nt: TGTGCCAGCAAGAGGGCGCTGGGAAATCAGCCCCAGCATTTT

d_call: -
v_call: TRBV10-1
j_call: TRBJ1-2
clone_size: once
cdr3_aa: CASSELQGSRNYGYTF
cdr3_nt: TGCGCCAGCAGTGAGCTGCAGGGGAGTAGGAACTATGGCTACACCTTC

d_call: TRBD2
v_call: TRBV7-2
j_call: TRBJ2-3
clone_size: -
cdr3_aa: CASSLRLAGGRAGSDTQYF
cdr3_nt: TGTGCCAGCAGCTTAAGACTAGCGGGAGGGCGGGCTGGCTCAGATACGCAGTATTTT

d_call: TRBD2
v_call: TRBV7-3
j_call: TRBJ2-3
clone_size: -
cdr3_aa: CASKKLAGDTQYF
cdr3_nt: TGTGCCAGCAAAAAGCTAGCGGGGGATACGCAGTATTTT

d_call: TRBD1
v_call: TRBV30
j_call: TRBJ1-1
clone_size: -
cdr3_aa: CAWSVTQGATEAFF
cdr3_nt: TGTGCCTGGAGTGTCACACAGGGGGCGACTGAAGCTTTCTTT

d_call: -
v_call: TRBV5-5
j_call: TRBJ2-7
clone_size: -
cdr3_aa: CASSLRGGGDEQYF
cdr3_nt: TGTGCCAGCAGCTTAAGGGGAGGTGGCGACGAGCAGTACTTC

d_call: TRBD1
v_call: TRBV4-1
j_call: TRBJ1-2
clone_size: -
cdr3_aa: CASSQTLGQMRGYTF
cdr3_nt: TGCGCCAGCAGCCAAACCCTGGGACAGATGAGAGGCTACACCTTC

d_call: -
v_call: TRBV6-5
j_call: TRBJ2-3
clone_size: -
cdr3_aa: CASSPYSSDTQYF
cdr3_nt: TGTGCCAGCAGTCCCTATAGTTCCGATACGCAGTATTTT

d_call: TRBD1
v_call: TRBV28
j_call: TRBJ2-2
clone_size: -
cdr3_aa: CASTTGGNTGELFF
cdr3_nt: TGTGCCAGCACCACAGGGGGTAATACCGGGGAGCTGTTTTTT

d_call: -
v_call: TRBV9
j_call: TRBJ1-2
clone_size: -
cdr3_aa: CASSPRGGTDYGYTF
cdr3_nt: TGTGCCAGCAGCCCCCGGGGAGGAACGGACTATGGCTACACCTTC

d_call: TRBD1
v_call: TRBV5-4
j_call: TRBJ1-1
clone_size: -
cdr3_aa: CASSGRTGEGTEAFF
cdr3_nt: TGTGCCAGCAGCGGCCGGACAGGGGAAGGGACTGAAGCTTTCTTT

d_call: TRBD2
v_call: TRBV10-3
j_call: TRBJ2-1
clone_size: -
cdr3_aa: CAIKGLAGVGANEQFF
cdr3_nt: TGTGCCATCAAGGGACTAGCGGGAGTTGGGGCCAATGAGCAGTTCTTC